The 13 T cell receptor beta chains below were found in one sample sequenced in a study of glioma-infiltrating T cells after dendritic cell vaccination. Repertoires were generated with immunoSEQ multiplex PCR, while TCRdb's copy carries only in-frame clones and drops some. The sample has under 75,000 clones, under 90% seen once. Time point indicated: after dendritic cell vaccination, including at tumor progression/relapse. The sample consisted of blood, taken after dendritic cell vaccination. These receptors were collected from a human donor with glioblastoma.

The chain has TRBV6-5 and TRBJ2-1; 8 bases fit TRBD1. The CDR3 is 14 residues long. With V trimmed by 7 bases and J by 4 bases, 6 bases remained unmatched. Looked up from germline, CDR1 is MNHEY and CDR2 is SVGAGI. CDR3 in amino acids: CASTSDREYNEQFF. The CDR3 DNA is TGTGCCAGCACGTCGGACAGGGAGTACAATGAGCAGTTCTTC.

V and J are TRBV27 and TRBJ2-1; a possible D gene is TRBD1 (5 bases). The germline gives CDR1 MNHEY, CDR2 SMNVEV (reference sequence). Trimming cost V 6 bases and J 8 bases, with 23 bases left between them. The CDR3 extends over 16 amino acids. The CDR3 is CASSTIGAAEGDEQFF. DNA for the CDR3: TGTGCCAGCAGCACAATAGGGGCTGCGGAAGGGGATGAGCAGTTCTTC.

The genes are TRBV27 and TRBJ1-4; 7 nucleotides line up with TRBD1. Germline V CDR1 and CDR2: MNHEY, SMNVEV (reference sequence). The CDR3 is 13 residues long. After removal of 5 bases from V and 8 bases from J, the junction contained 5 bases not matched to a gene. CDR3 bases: TGTGCCAGCAGTAAACAGGGACAGGAAAAACTGTTTTTT. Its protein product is CASSKQGQEKLFF. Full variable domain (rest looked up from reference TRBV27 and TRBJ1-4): EAQVTQNPRYLITVTGKKLTVTCSQNMNHEYMSWYRQDPGLGLRQIYYSMNVEVTDKGDVPEGYKVSRKEKRNFPLILESPSPNQTSLYFCASSKQGQEKLFFGSGTQLSVL.

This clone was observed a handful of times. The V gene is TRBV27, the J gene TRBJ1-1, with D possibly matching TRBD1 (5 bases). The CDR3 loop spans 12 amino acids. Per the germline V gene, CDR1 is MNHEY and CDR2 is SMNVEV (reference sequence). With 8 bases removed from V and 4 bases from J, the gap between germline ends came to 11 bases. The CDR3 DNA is TGTGCCAGCTCGGGGGTCGCCACTGAAGCTTTCTTT. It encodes CASSGVATEAFF.

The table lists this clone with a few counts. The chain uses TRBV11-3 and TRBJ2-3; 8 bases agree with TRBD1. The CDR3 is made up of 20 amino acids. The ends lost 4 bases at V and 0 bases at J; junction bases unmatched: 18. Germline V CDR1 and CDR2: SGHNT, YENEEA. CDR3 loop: CASSSTRLGQGTHSTDTQYF. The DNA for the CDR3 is TGTGCCAGCAGCTCGACGAGACTCGGACAGGGCACTCATAGCACAGATACGCAGTATTTT.

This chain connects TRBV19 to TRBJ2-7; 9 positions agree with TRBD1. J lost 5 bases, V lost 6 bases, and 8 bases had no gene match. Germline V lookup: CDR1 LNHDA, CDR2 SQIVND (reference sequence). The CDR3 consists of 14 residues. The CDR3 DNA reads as TGTGCCAGTAGCCAGACAGGGGGTCAAGACGAGCAGTACTTC. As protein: CASSQTGGQDEQYF.

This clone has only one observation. The DNA for the CDR3 is TGCAGCGTTGATGGCTTGGGGACAGGGGGCGCAGATACGCAGTATTTT. It codes for CSVDGLGTGGADTQYF. The chain joins TRBV29-1 to TRBJ2-3; 12 nucleotides line up with TRBD1. The CDR3 extends over 16 amino acids. V lost 3 bases and J lost 4; bases outside the gene matches: 8. Germline values: CDR1 SQVTM, CDR2 ANQGSEA.

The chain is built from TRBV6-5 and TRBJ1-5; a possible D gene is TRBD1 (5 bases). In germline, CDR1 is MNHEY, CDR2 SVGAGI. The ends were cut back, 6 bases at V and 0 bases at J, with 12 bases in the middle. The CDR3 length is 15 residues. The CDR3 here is CASRTNGGSNQPQHF. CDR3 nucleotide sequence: TGTGCCAGCAGAACTAACGGGGGTAGCAATCAGCCCCAGCATTTT.

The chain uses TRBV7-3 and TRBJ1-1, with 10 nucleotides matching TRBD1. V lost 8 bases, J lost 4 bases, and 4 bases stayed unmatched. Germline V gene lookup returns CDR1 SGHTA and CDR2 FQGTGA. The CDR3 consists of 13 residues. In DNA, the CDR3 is TGTGCCAGCGGACAGGGGGGGTTCACTGAAGCTTTCTTT. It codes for CASGQGGFTEAFF.

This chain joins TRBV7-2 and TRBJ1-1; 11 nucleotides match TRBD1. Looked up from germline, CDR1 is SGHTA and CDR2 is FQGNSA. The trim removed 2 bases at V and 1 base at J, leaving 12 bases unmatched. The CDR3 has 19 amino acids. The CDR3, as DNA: TGTGCCAGCAGCTTATTATGGGTGGTGGGACAGGGGGAGAACACTGAAGCTTTCTTT. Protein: CASSLLWVVGQGENTEAFF.

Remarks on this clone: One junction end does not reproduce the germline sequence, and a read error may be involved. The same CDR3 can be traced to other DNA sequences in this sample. Here the CDR3 DNA reads TGTGCCAGCAGTCGTGCGGCAGGGGGCGGGAATTCCCCCCTCCACTTT. Its protein is CASSRAAGGGNSPLHF. The V and J genes are TRBV28 and TRBJ1-6; 8 nucleotides align to TRBD1. CDR1 and CDR2 from the germline V gene are MDHEN and SYDVKM. This CDR3 comprises 16 residues.

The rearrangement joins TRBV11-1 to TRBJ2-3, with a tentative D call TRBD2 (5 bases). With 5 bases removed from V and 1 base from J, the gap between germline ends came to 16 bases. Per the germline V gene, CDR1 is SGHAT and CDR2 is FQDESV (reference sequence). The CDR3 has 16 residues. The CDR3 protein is CASSPPTGVRTDTQYF. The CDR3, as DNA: TGTGCCAGCAGCCCACCCACCGGGGTCCGCACAGATACGCAGTATTTT.

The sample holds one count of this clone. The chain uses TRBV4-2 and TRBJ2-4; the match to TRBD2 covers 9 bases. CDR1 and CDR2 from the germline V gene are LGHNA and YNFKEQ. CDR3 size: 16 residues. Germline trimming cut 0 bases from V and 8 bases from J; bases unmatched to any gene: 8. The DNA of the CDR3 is TGTGCCAGCAGCCAAGATTCGTCTAGCGGGGCAGACATTCAGTACTTC. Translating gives CASSQDSSSGADIQYF.